The rows below give T cell receptor beta chains drawn from one sample of a study of OX40 agonist ivuxolimab in advanced cancers. Data came from immunoSEQ multiplex PCR; TCRdb stores just in-frame clones and leaves some out. The data show 65,000 to 80,000 clones, more than 80% seen once. The sample was CD4+ or CD8+ T cells sorted from blood, taken in a trial of the OX40 agonist ivuxolimab. All receptors derive from an adult with an advanced solid tumor such as melanoma, head and neck, liver or kidney cancer. Both conserved end residues are part of each CDR3. D genes are given only for firm matches. Clone size appears in some rows only: once, few, many, or a class for an expanded clone.

cdr3_nt cdr3_aa clone_size v_call d_call j_call
TGTGCCAGCATGATGAGCGGGAGGGCCGGGGCGCAGTATTTT CASMMSGRAGAQYF . TRBV5-8 TRBD2 TRBJ2-3
TGTGCCAGCAGCCCCGGGGGGGGGCTCGAGGAGACCCAGTACTTC CASSPGGGLEETQYF . TRBV7-2 TRBD2 TRBJ2-5
TGTGCCAGCAGCAAATCTGGGGCCTACGAGCAGTACTTC CASSKSGAYEQYF . TRBV11-3 . TRBJ2-7
TGTGCCAGCAGTGCTCGACTGGCGGGAGGGCCAGGCACAGATACGCAGTATTTT CASSARLAGGPGTDTQYF . TRBV6-1 TRBD2 TRBJ2-3
TGTGCCAGCAGCTTAGGCCTCGCCGGGACAGGGAGCGCTGAAGCTTTCTTT CASSLGLAGTGSAEAFF . TRBV13 TRBD1 TRBJ1-1
TGTGCCAGCAGCTTATTCTACGAGCAGTACTTC CASSLFYEQYF . TRBV7-2 . TRBJ2-7
TGTGCCTGGTCACAGGGGTGGGCAGATACGCAGTATTTT CAWSQGWADTQYF . TRBV30 TRBD1 TRBJ2-3
TGCGCCAGCAGCTTGGGGGCGGGAGTCTACGAGCAGTACTTC CASSLGAGVYEQYF . TRBV5-1 TRBD2 TRBJ2-7
TGTGCCAGCAGCGTAGGGAGGCCGGGACTGACCCAGTACTTC CASSVGRPGLTQYF . TRBV9 . TRBJ2-5
TGTGCCAGCAGCCCACGAGGCGGGACAAACTATGGCTACACCTTC CASSPRGGTNYGYTF . TRBV7-8 . TRBJ1-2
TGTGCCAGCTCACTGATTGGACAGGGACGGCATTTT CASSLIGQGRHF few TRBV18 TRBD1 TRBJ1-5
TGTGCCAGCAGTCTCCAACTATCGGGGGAAAAACTGTTTTTT CASSLQLSGEKLFF . TRBV2 . TRBJ1-4
TGTGCCAGCAGCCCCCTAGGGGGGCAAGACAAAAACATTCAGTACTTC CASSPLGGQDKNIQYF . TRBV16 . TRBJ2-4
TGCGCCAGCAGCCAAGACCTCCCCCGATCAACTAATGAAAAACTGTTTTTT CASSQDLPRSTNEKLFF . TRBV4-3 . TRBJ1-4
TGCGCCAGCGGCCACAGGACTAGCGGCTACAATGAGCAGTTCTTC CASGHRTSGYNEQFF . TRBV5-1 TRBD2 TRBJ2-1
TGTGCCAGCACAGGGGGACAGGGTTACGAGCAGTACTTC CASTGGQGYEQYF . TRBV2 TRBD1 TRBJ2-7
TGTGCCAGCAGTTTGGACGCGGGAGGGTGGTTCTTC CASSLDAGGWFF . TRBV28 TRBD2 TRBJ2-1
TGTGCCAGCAGCTTAGACAGGGGGCATCCCCATTTT CASSLDRGHPHF . TRBV7-2 TRBD1 TRBJ1-1
TGTGCCAGCTCCTATTTTACGGGGGGCGGGAACACTGAAGCTTTCTTT CASSYFTGGGNTEAFF . TRBV18 . TRBJ1-1
TGTGCCAGCAGCTCCACCGGGAGAGGGAATCAGCCCCAGCATTTT CASSSTGRGNQPQHF . TRBV12-1 . TRBJ1-5
TGTGCCAGCAGCTTAAGGTTGAGCTGGGGGGCCAACGTCCTGACTTTC CASSLRLSWGANVLTF . TRBV7-9 . TRBJ2-6
TGTGCCAGCAGCGCCGAGGGTATTGGAAACACCATATATTTT CASSAEGIGNTIYF . TRBV9 . TRBJ1-3